The 20 T cell receptor beta chains reported below all come from one sample, sequenced in a study of CD4 T cells in relation to SARS-CoV-2 and coronaviruses (dated by TCRdb to the early 2020s). The library relied on the immunoSEQ multiplex PCR assay. TCRdb holds this immuneACCESS table with in-frame rearrangements only. Some clones are missing; in checked studies, unresolved V genes explain under half, and the rest has no known cause. This sample holds over 40,000 clones; 84% were observed only once. The ten biggest clones cover around 1.2% of the sample. These receptors lack a known antigen. Input material: naive CD4+ T cells from PBMCs, cultured in vitro. The cell subset or site label, read with the paper, signifies: naive CD4+ T cells isolated by negative enrichment. The receptors were gathered from an adult with COVID-19.

The gene calls are TRBV9 and TRBJ2-3, with D tentatively TRBD2 (5 bases). V dropped 3 bases and J dropped 4 bases, with 12 bases sitting between them. Germline CDR1 and CDR2: SGDLS and YYNGEE. The CDR3 totals 14 residues. CDR3: CASSERTRPDTQYF. The CDR3 region has the DNA TGTGCCAGCAGCGAGAGGACTCGACCAGATACGCAGTATTTT.

The chain couples TRBV5-1 to TRBJ2-2, with TRBD2 matching over 11 bases. After removal of 2 bases from V and 6 bases from J, the junction contained 6 bases not matched to a gene. Germline V lookup: CDR1 SGHRS, CDR2 YFSETQ. CDR3 length: 16 amino acids. The DNA of the CDR3 is TGCGCCAGCAGCTTACTAGCGGGAGACGTTGCCGGGGAGCTGTTTTTT. This gives the protein CASSLLAGDVAGELFF.

The chain uses TRBV28 and TRBJ1-4, with D perhaps matching TRBD1 (5 bases). The CDR3 covers 12 residues. Germline-derived CDR1 and CDR2 are MDHEN and SYDVKM. The V gene lost 6 bases and the J gene lost 7 bases, with 9 bases spanning the gap. CDR3 coding DNA: TGTGCCAGCAGACAGGAAAGTGAAAAACTGTTTTTT. It is translated as CASRQESEKLFF. Full variable domain (remainder filled in from reference TRBV28 and TRBJ1-4): DVKVTQSSRYLVKRTGEKVFLECVQDMDHENMFWYRQDPGLGLRLIYFSYDVKMKEKGDIPEGYSVSREKKERFSLILESASTNQTSMYLCASRQESEKLFFGSGTQLSVL.

This clone came up a few times. This chain joins TRBV27 and TRBJ2-6; D remains unclear. Deletions cut 7 bases from V and 4 bases from J, with 17 bases between. The CDR3 covers 16 residues. Looked up from germline, CDR1 is MNHEY and CDR2 is SMNVEV (reference sequence). Here the CDR3 DNA reads TGTGCCAGCACCCAAGATGGAGCGCCCGGGGCCAACGTCCTGACTTTC. The encoded protein is CASTQDGAPGANVLTF.

This clone was counted a single time. This chain connects TRBV6-5 to TRBJ2-1; D tentatively fits TRBD1 or TRBD2 (5 bases each). With 6 bases removed from V and 8 bases from J, the gap between germline ends came to 14 bases. This CDR3 has 13 residues. Germline V CDR1 and CDR2: MNHEY, SVGAGI. The CDR3 DNA is TGTGCCAGCAGACGGGACCGCAACCATGAGCAGTTCTTC. This gives the protein CASRRDRNHEQFF.

Only a few counts were recorded for this clone. The chain has TRBV30 and TRBJ1-5; TRBD1 is a possible D gene (5 bases). Germline CDR1 reads GTSNPN; CDR2 reads SVGIG (reference sequence). This CDR3 has 14 residues. Trimming took 3 bases from V and 9 from J, leaving 18 bases between them. The CDR3 nucleotides are TGTGCCTGGAGGGGACGGGGAGGGTCCAGGCCCCAGCATTTT. Translated: CAWRGRGGSRPQHF.

This sequence joins TRBV9 and TRBJ2-5, with TRBD2 identical over 7 bases. CDR1 and CDR2 (germline): SGDLS, YYNGEE. The J segment lost 2 bases and the V segment lost 0 bases, leaving 7 bases of the junction unmatched. The CDR3 sequence is 16 residues long. The chain's CDR3 is CASSVDGGGPQETQYF. CDR3 in DNA: TGTGCCAGCAGCGTAGATGGGGGAGGGCCTCAAGAGACCCAGTACTTC. Drawing the rest from reference TRBV9 and TRBJ2-5, the complete variable domain is DSGVTQTPKHLITATGQRVTLRCSPRSGDLSVYWYQQSLDQGLQFLIQYYNGEERAKGNILERFSAQQFPDLHSELNLSSLELGDSALYFCASSVDGGGPQETQYFGPGTRLLVL.

CDR3 DNA: TGTGCCAGTAGTATATCGGATAATCAGCCCCAGCATTTT. Amino acid sequence: CASSISDNQPQHF. J is TRBJ1-5 and V is TRBV19; the D is unclear. V lost 2 bases, J lost 4 bases, and 6 bases lay in between. Germline V gene sequence: CDR1 LNHDA, CDR2 SQIVND (reference sequence). The CDR3 is 13 residues long.

The J gene is TRBJ2-7, the V gene TRBV3-1 (or the pseudogene TRBV3-2); the D is unclear. CDR3 length equals 14 residues. Germline V gene data show CDR1 as LGHDT and CDR2 as YNNKEL (reference sequence). Trimming stripped 4 bases from V and 2 bases from J, with 12 bases between. CDR3 nucleotides: TGTGCCAGCAGCCCCCCTCTTCGTGCCTACGAGCAGTACTTC. Amino acid sequence: CASSPPLRAYEQYF.

This clone was detected only once. The chain joins TRBV2 to TRBJ2-1; TRBD2 aligns across 10 bases. Germline CDR1 is SNHLY and CDR2 is FYNNEI. This CDR3 has 16 amino acids. Trimming removed 8 bases from V and 6 bases from J; junction bases left unmatched: 13. The CDR3 reads CASVGLAVTRGNEQFF. CDR3 sequence (DNA): TGTGCCAGCGTCGGACTAGCGGTCACAAGAGGCAATGAGCAGTTCTTC.

J is TRBJ1-2 and V is TRBV5-1; D is possibly TRBD1 (6 bases). V lost 4 bases to trimming and J lost 5 bases, with 21 bases between them. The germline CDR1 and CDR2 sequences are SGHRS and YFSETQ. This CDR3 is built from 16 residues. The DNA for the CDR3 is TGCGCCAGCAGCGGATCAGCCGGGACAAGACCTTATGGCTACACCTTC. Translating it yields CASSGSAGTRPYGYTF.

The chain joins TRBV15 to TRBJ2-2; no clear D gene. V gave up 1 base and J gave up 1 base, with 7 bases separating them. The CDR3 is 15 amino acids. Germline CDR1 and CDR2: LNHNV and YYDKDF (reference sequence). CDR3 in amino acids: CATSRARENTGELFF. The CDR3 DNA sequence: TGTGCCACCAGCAGAGCGCGAGAGAACACCGGGGAGCTGTTTTTT.

V usage is TRBV5-1 and J usage is TRBJ2-5; the match to TRBD1 covers 7 bases. CDR3 size: 16 residues. Germline lookup yields CDR1 SGHRS and CDR2 YFSETQ. J lost 2 bases, V lost 0 bases, and 7 bases had no gene match. The CDR3 nucleotides read TGCGCCAGCAGCTTGGGGGACAGAGCCGCGCAAGAGACCCAGTACTTC. Protein product: CASSLGDRAAQETQYF.

CDR3: CASKGEETQYF. CDR3 sequence (DNA): TGTGCCAGCAAGGGAGAAGAGACCCAGTACTTC. This chain connects TRBV2 to TRBJ2-5; weak D call: TRBD2 (5 bases). Per the germline V gene, CDR1 is SNHLY and CDR2 is FYNNEI. Trimming shortened V by 7 bases and J by 3 bases, and 6 bases separated the two germline ends. The CDR3 has 11 residues.

The chain joins TRBV6-5 to TRBJ2-5; possible D gene TRBD2, 6 bases. V dropped 5 bases and J dropped 0 bases, with 7 bases sitting between them. CDR1 is MNHEY, CDR2 SVGAGI, per germline. The CDR3 loop spans 13 amino acids. CDR3 residues: CASSLANQETQYF. The DNA of the CDR3 is TGTGCCAGCAGTCTAGCGAACCAAGAGACCCAGTACTTC.

This clone was recorded a few times. J is TRBJ1-5 and V is TRBV4-1; D unclear. Looked up from germline, CDR1 is MGHRA and CDR2 is YSYEKL. Trimming shortened V by 0 bases and J by 7 bases, and 10 bases separated the two germline ends. This CDR3 region has 14 residues. The CDR3 sequence is CASSQEPTVQPQHF. The CDR3 coding sequence is TGCGCCAGCAGCCAAGAACCCACCGTGCAGCCCCAGCATTTT.

Points on this clone: The same CDR3 can be traced to other DNA sequences in this sample. The chain employs TRBV15 and TRBJ1-2, with D unclear. Trimming left V 1 base short and J 1 base short, with 4 bases between. Germline CDR1 and CDR2: LNHNV and YYDKDF (reference sequence). The CDR3 is 13 amino acids. DNA for the CDR3: TGTGCCACCAGCAGAGGGGGTAACTATGGCTACACCTTC. Protein: CATSRGGNYGYTF.

In its sample, this clone was seen once. The gene calls are TRBV7-4 and TRBJ1-3; D unresolved. The V end lost 1 base, the J end lost 2 bases, and 9 bases lay between the germline ends. Germline values: CDR1 SGHVT, CDR2 SQSDAQ. The CDR3 contains 15 residues. Here the CDR3 DNA reads TGTGCCAGCAGCTTAGAGGCAGGCCCTGGAAACACCATATATTTT. This translates into CASSLEAGPGNTIYF.

This clone was seen only once. The rearrangement links TRBV18 to TRBJ2-7; TRBD1 agrees at 7 bases. CDR3 length: 15 residues. With V trimmed by 4 bases and J by 2 bases, 8 bases remained unmatched. The germline V gene encodes CDR1 KGHSH and CDR2 LQKENI. The DNA for the CDR3 is TGTGCCAGCTCACTCGGGGACAGCGAAACCTACGAGCAGTACTTC. Its protein is CASSLGDSETYEQYF.

This chain joins TRBV7-9 and TRBJ2-3; 12 bases match TRBD2. With 3 bases clipped from V and 1 base from J, the junction kept 2 bases outside the gene matches. Germline lookup yields CDR1 SEHNR and CDR2 FQNEAQ (reference sequence). This CDR3 has 16 amino acids. The CDR3 region has the DNA TGTGCCAGCAGCTTTGGGACTAGCGGGCGCACAGATACGCAGTATTTT. Protein sequence: CASSFGTSGRTDTQYF.